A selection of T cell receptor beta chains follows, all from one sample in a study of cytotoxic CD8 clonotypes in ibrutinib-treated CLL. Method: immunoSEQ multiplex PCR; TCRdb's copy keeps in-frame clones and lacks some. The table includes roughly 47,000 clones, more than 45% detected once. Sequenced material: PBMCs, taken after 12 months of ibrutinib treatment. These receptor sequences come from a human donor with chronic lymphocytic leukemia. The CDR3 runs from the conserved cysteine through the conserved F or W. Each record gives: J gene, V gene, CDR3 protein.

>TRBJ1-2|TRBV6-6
CASSYDVGYTF
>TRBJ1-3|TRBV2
CASAGQASGNTIYF
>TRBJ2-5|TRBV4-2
CASSRGGGTGGVGGGRETQYF
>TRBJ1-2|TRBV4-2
CASSQDSVYGYTF
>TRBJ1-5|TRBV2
CASRSGTGDNQPQHF
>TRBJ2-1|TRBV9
CASSISRYNEQFF
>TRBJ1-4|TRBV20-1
CSAKQNEKLFF
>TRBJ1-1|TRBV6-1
CASREDRGRVTEAFF
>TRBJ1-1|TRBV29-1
CSVERDRGAQAFF
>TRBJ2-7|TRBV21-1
CASSSRPRLAGDRYEQYF
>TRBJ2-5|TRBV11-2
CASSLDLGVAGPTQYF
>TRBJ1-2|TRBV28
CASSRTGPPNYGYTF
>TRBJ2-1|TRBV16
CASSDIGEQFF
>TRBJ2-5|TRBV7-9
CASSLEAGPAAQYF
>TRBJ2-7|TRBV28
CASNIMGSAYEQYF
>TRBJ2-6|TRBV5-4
CASSLSGLAGTGANVLTF
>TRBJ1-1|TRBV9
CASVRGGDDTEAFF
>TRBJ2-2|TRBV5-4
CASSPLKVAANTGELFF
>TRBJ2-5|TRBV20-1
CSARRGETQYF
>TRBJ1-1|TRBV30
CAWSVLGGTEAFF
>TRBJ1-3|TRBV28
CASRDVHDTIYF
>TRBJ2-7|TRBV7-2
CASSSYRGQYEQYF
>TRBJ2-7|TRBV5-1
CASSTGTSVSYEQYF
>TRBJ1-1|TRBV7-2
CASSQDRGYTEAFF
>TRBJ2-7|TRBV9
CASSDHPTLSYEQYF
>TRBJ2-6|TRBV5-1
CASSTTFSGANVLTF
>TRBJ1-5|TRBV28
CASSLSGSNQPQHF
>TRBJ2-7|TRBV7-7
CASSLNPPGLAGESSYEQYF
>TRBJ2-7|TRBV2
CASNRDGSLYEQYF
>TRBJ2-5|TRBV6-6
CASKIQTGEETQYF
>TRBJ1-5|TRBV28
CASSFPQGRDQPQHF
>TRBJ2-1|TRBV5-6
CASSTGTRDEQFF
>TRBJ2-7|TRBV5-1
CASSTDRGNEQYF
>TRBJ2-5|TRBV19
CASTSGDEYQETQYF
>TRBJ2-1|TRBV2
CASSPDVVNEQFF
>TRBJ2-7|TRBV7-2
CASSPGTARLDQYF
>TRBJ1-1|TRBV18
CASALSEGAFIEAFF
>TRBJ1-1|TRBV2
CASSQGRVNTEAFF
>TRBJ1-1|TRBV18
CASSPGAPGNTEAFF
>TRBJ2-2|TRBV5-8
CASSKGVANTGELFF
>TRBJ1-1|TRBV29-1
CSGEGSNTEAFF
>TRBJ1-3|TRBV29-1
CSALAPGNTIYF
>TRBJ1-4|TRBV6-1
CASRGRSTNEKLFF
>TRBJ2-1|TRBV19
CASSIPGTGVGNEQFF
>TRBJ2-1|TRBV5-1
CASSPLGTGLNEQFF
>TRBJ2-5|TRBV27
CASSLGVAGGRETQYF
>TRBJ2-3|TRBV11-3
CASSLGQVQTDTQYF
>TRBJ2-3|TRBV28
CASSQPSTQYF
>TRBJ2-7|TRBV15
CATSRDSVRAYEQYF
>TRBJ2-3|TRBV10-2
CASSGGMVTDTQYF
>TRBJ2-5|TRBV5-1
CASSLGTAQWAQYF
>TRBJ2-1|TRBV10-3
CAIRSGGNYEQFF
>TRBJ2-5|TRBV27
CASSYASGSETQYF
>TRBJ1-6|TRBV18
CASSPFETANSPLHF
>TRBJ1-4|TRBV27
CASRLGTNEKLFF
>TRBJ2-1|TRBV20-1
CSARDRIGQFF
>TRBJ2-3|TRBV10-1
CASSRRGVDTQYF
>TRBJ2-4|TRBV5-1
CASSLGTGAIQYF
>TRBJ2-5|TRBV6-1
CASSGETQYF